The clone carrying this T cell receptor (beta chain) is a singleton in its sample. Its antigen is as yet unknown. Looked up from germline, CDR1 is SGHRS and CDR2 is YFSETQ. Germline trimming cut 6 bases from V and 5 bases from J; bases unmatched to any gene: 10. The CDR3 has 14 residues. This specimen comes from a study of T cells in Graves' hyperthyroidism and ophthalmopathy. Regarding the study as a whole: The blood repertoire included most of the expanded thyroid clonotypes above 0.001.

TCR beta CDR3 sequences were amplified from RNA transcripts. The HTBI set primed first-round TCR CDR3 RT-PCR. TCRdb passed the multiplex PCR reads through MiXCR, listing each CDR3 protein once. The data contain over 650,000 distinct CDR3 sequences, approximately 16% of them seen just once; the ten biggest clones take up 8.4%. This sequence originates from a man aged 18 to 35 with Graves' hyperthyroidism. The material sequenced was blood. V is TRBV5-1 and J is TRBJ1-1, with TRBD1 identical over 7 bases. The CDR3 nucleotides read TGCGCCAGCAACCTTACAGGGGTTACGACTGAAGCTTTCTTT. It encodes CASNLTGVTTEAFF.